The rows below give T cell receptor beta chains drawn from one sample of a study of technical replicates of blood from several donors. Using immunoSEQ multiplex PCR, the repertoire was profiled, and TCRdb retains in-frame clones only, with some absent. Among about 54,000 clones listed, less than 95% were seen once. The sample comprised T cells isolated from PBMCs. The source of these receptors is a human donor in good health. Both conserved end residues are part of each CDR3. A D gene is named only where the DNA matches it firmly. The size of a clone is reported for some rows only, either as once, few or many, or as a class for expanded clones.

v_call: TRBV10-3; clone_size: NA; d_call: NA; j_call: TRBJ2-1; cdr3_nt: TGTGCCATCAGTGACTGGGAGGGGGCCTACAATGAGCAGTTCTTC; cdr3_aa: CAISDWEGAYNEQFF
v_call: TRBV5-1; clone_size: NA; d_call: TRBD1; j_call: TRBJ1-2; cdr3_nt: TGCGCCAGCAGCGGGGACAGGGTTGATGGCTACACCTTC; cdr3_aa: CASSGDRVDGYTF
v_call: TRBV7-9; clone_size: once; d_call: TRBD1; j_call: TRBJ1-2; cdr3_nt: TGTGCCAGCAGCCAGACAGGGCCGAAGAACGGCTACACCTTC; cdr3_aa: CASSQTGPKNGYTF
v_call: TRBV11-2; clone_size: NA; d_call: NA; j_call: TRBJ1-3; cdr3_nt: TGTGCCAGCACCACAATCACCAAGGGGGAGAGGGGAAACACCATATATTTT; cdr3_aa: CASTTITKGERGNTIYF
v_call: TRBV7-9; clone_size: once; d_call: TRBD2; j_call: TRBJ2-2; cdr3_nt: TGTGCCAGCAGCTTACTAGCGGACACCGGGGAGCTGTTTTTT; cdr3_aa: CASSLLADTGELFF
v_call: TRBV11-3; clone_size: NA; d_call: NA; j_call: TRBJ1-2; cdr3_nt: TGTGCCAGCAGCCGGGGGTATATCTCCTTAGGAGGGGGCTACACCTTC; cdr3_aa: CASSRGYISLGGGYTF
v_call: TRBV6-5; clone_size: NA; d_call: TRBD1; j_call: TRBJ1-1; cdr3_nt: TGTGCCAGCAGTTATAATGCAGGGGGCACTGAAGCTTTCTTT; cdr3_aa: CASSYNAGGTEAFF
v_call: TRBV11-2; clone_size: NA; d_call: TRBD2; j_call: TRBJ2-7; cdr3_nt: TGTGCCAGCAGCTTTCCAAGGGAGGGGAGCTCCTACGAGCAGTACTTC; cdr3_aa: CASSFPREGSSYEQYF
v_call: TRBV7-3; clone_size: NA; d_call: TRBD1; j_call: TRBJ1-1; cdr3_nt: TGTGCCAGCAGCTTAGGGACAGGAGGGGAGGGCACTGAAGCTTTCTTT; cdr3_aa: CASSLGTGGEGTEAFF
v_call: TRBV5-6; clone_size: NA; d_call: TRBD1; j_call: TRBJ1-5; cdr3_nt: TGTGCCAGCAGCTTGTGGACAGGGATAGGAACGGGCAATCAGCCCCAGCATTTT; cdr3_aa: CASSLWTGIGTGNQPQHF
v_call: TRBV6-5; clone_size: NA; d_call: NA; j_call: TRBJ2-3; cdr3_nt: TGTGCCAGCGCAACTGTGTACGCAGATACGCAGTATTTT; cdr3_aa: CASATVYADTQYF
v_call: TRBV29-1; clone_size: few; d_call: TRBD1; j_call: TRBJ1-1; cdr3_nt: TGCAGCGTGGTCCCGGGACAGGGATTGGAGCCGAACACTGAAGCTTTCTTT; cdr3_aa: CSVVPGQGLEPNTEAFF